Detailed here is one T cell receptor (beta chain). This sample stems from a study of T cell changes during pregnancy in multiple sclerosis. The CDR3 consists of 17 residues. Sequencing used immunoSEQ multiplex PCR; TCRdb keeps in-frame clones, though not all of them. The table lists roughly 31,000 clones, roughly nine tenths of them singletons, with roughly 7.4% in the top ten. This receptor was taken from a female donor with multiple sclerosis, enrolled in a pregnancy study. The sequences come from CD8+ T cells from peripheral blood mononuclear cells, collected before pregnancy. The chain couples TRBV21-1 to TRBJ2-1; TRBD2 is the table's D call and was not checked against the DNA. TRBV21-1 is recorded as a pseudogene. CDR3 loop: CASSSRLAGTYINEQFF. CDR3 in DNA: TGTGCCAGCAGCTCACGACTAGCGGGGACTTATATCAATGAGCAGTTCTTC.